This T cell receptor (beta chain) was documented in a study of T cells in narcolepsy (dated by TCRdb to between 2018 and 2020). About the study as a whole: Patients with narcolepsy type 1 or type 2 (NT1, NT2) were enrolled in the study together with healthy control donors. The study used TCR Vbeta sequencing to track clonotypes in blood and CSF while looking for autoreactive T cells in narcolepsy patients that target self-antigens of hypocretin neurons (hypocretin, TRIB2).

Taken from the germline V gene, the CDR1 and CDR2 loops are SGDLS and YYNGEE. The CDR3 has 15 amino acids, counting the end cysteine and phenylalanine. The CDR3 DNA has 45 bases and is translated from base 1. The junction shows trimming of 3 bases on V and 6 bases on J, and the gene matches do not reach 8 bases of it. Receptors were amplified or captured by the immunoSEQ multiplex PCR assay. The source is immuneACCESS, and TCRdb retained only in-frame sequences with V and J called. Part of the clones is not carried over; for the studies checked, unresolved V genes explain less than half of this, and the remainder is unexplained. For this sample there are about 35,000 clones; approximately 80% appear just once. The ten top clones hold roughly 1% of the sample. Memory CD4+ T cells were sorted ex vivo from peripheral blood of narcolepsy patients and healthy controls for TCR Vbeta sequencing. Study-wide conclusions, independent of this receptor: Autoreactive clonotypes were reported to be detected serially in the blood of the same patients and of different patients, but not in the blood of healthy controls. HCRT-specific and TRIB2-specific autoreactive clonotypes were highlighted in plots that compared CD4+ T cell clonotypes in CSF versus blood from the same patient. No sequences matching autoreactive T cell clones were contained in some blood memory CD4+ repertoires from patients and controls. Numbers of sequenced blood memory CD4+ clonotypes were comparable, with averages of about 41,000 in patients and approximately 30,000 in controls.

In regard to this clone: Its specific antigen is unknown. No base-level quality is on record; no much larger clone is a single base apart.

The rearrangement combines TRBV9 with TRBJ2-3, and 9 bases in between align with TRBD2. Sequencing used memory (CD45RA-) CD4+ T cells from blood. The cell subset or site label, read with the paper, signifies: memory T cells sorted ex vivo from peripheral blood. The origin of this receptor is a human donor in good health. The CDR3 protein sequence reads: CASSAGLASSDTQYF. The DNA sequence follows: TGTGCCAGCAGCGCCGGACTAGCGTCCTCTGATACGCAGTATTTT.